What follows is one T cell receptor (beta chain) and its context. This sample is drawn from a study of cytomegalovirus exposure and HLA in healthy donors. With V trimmed by 2 bases and J by 3 bases, 10 bases remained unmatched. The CDR3 spans 16 residues. The V gene's germline CDR1 is KGHSH and CDR2 LQKENI. It was with 60 Vbeta and 13 Jbeta primers that the PCR ran. The protocol was immunoSEQ multiplex PCR, while the TCRdb copy is restricted to in-frame clones and leaves out a portion. Among roughly 140,000 clones listed, around 73% were seen once. The TCR sequence derives from a female donor in good health and CMV-seronegative. The sample comprised PBMCs. The J gene is TRBJ2-7, the V gene TRBV18, with 7 bases identical to TRBD2. The CDR3 bases are TGTGCCAGCTCACCATTAAGGGTGGGAGGGGACTACGAGCAGTACTTC. Translated: CASSPLRVGGDYEQYF.